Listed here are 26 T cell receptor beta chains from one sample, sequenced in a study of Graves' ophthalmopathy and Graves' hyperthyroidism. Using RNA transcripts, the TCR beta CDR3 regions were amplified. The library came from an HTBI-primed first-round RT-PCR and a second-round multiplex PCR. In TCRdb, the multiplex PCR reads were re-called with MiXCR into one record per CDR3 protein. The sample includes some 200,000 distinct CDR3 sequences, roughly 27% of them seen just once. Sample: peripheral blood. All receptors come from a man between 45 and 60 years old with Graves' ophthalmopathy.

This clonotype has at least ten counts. The CDR3 here is CASSAGLAGETQYF. CDR3 DNA: TGTGCCAGCAGTGCGGGACTAGCGGGAGAGACCCAGTACTTC. J is TRBJ2-5 and V is TRBV6-1; 12 bases are a match to TRBD2. The V gene's germline CDR1 is MNHNS and CDR2 SASEGT. J gave up 4 bases and V 4 bases, and 1 base lay outside the gene matches. The CDR3 sequence is 14 residues long.

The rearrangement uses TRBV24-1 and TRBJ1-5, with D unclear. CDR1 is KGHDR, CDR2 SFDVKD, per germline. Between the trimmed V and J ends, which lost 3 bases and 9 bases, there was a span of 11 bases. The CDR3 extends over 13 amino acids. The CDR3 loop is CATSDGILGPQHF. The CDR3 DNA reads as TGTGCCACCAGTGATGGAATCCTGGGGCCCCAGCATTTT.

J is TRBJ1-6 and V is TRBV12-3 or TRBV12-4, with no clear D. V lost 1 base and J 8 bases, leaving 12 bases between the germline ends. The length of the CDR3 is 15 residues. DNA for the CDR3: TGTGCCAGCAGTTTAGAACCGTCCTGGGATTCACCCCTCCACTTT. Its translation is CASSLEPSWDSPLHF.

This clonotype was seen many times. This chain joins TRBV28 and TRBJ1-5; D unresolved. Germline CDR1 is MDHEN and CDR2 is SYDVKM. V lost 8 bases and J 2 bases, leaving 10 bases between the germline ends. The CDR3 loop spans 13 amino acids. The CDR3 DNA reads TGTGCCAGCTGGGCGGGCCGCAATCAGCCCCAGCATTTT. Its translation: CASWAGRNQPQHF.

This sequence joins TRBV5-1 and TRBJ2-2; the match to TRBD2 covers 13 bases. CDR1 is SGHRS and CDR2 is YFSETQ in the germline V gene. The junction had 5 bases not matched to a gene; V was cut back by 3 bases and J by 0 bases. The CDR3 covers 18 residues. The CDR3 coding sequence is TGCGCCAGCAGCTCTGGGACTAGCGGGATTCCGAACACCGGGGAGCTGTTTTTT. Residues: CASSSGTSGIPNTGELFF.

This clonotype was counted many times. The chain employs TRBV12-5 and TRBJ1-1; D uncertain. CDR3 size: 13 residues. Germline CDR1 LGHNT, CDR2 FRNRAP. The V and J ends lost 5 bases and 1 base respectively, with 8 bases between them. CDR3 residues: CASGLSGNTEAFF. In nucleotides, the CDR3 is TGTGCTAGTGGTCTATCAGGGAACACTGAAGCTTTCTTT.

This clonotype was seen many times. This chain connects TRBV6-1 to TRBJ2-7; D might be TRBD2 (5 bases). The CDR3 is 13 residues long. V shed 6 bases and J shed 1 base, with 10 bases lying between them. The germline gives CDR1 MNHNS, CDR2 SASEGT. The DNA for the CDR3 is TGTGCCAGCAGCCAAGCGGTTTCCTACGAGCAGTACTTC. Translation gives CASSQAVSYEQYF.

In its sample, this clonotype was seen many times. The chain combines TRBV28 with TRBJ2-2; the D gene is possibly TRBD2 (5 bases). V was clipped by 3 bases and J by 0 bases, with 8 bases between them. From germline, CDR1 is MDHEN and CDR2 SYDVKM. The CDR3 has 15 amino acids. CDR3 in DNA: TGTGCCAGCAGTTTGAGGCGGGCGAACACCGGGGAGCTGTTTTTT. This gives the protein CASSLRRANTGELFF.

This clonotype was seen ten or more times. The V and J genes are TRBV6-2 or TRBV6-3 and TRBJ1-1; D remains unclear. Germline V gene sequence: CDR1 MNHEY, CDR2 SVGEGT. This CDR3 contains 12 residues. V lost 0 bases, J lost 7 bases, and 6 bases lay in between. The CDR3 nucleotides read TGTGCCAGCAGTTACTCGGTCGGTGAAGCTTTCTTT. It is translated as CASSYSVGEAFF.

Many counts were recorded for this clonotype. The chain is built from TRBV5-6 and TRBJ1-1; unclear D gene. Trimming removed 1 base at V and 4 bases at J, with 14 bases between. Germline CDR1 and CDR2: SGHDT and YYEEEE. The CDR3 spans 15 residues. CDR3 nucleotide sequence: TGTGCCAGCAGCTTGCCCCAGGTAATAGGCACTGAAGCTTTCTTT. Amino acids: CASSLPQVIGTEAFF.

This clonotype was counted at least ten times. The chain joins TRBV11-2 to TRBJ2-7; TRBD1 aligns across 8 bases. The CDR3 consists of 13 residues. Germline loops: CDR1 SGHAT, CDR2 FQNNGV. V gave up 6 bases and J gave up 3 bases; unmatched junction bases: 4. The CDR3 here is CASSQTGVYEQYF. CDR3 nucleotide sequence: TGTGCCAGCAGTCAGACAGGGGTCTACGAGCAGTACTTC.

The CDR3 sequence is CASSRIGGTEAFF. DNA of the CDR3: TGTGCCAGCAGCCGTATTGGGGGCACTGAAGCTTTCTTT. The chain joins TRBV11-2 to TRBJ1-1; D perhaps matches TRBD1 (5 bases). Germline-derived CDR1 and CDR2 are SGHAT and FQNNGV. V shed 5 bases and J shed 4 bases, with 11 bases lying between them. CDR3 size: 13 residues.

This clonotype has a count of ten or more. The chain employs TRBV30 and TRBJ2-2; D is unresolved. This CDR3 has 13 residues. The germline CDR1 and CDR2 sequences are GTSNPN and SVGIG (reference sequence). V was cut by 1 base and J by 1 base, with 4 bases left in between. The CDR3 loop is CAWSGLNTGELFF. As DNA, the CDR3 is TGTGCCTGGAGTGGCCTGAACACCGGGGAGCTGTTTTTT.

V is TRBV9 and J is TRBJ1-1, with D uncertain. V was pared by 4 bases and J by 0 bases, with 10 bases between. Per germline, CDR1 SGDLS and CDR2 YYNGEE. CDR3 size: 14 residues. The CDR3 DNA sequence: TGTGCCAGCAGCTTACAACCCATGAACACTGAAGCTTTCTTT. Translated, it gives CASSLQPMNTEAFF.

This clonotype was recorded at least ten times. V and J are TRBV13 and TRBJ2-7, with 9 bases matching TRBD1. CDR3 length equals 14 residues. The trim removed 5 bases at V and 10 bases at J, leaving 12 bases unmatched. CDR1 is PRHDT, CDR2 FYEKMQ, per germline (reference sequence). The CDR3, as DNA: TGTGCCAGCAGCCCCAACCAGAACAGGGGGCAACAGTACTTC. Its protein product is CASSPNQNRGQQYF.

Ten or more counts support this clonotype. The CDR3 loop is CASSHLSNQPQHF. The CDR3 region has the DNA TGTGCCAGCAGTCATTTAAGCAATCAGCCCCAGCATTTT. The chain couples TRBV6-2 or TRBV6-3 to TRBJ1-5; D not certain. The germline V gene encodes CDR1 MNHEY and CDR2 SVGEGT. The CDR3 sequence is 13 residues long. V was pared by 5 bases and J by 1 base, with 6 bases between.

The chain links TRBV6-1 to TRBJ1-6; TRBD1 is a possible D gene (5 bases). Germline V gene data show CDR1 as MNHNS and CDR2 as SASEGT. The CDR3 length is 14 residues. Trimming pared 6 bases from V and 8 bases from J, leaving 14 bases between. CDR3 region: CASSAYRFHSPLHF. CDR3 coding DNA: TGTGCCAGCAGCGCATACAGGTTTCATTCACCCCTCCACTTT.

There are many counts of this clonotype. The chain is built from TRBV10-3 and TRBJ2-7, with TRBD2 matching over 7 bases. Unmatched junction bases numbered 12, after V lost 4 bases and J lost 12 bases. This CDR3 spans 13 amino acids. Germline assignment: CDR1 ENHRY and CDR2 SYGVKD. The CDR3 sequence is CAISAAGRTFAYF. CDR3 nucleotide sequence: TGTGCCATCAGTGCAGCGGGACGTACTTTCGCGTACTTC.

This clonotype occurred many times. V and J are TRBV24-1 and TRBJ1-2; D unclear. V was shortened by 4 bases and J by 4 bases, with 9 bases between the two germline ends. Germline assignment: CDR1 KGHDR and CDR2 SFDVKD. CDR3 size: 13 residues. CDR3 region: CATSDPGSYGYTF. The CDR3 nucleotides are TGTGCCACCAGTGACCCGGGCTCCTATGGCTACACCTTC.

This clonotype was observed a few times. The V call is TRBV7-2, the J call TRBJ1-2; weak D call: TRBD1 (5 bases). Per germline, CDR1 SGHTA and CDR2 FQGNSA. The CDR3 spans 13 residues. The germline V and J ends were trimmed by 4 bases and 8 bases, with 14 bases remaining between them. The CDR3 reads CASSSTGTKGYTF. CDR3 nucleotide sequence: TGTGCCAGCAGCTCCACAGGAACAAAGGGCTACACCTTC.

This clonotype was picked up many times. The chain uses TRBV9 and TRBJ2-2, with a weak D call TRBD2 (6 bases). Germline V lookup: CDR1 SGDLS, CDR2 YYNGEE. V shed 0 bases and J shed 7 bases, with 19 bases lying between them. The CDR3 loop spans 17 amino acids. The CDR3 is CASSVAEGAGSGGELFF. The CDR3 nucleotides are TGTGCCAGCAGCGTAGCGGAAGGGGCCGGGAGCGGCGGGGAGCTGTTTTTT.

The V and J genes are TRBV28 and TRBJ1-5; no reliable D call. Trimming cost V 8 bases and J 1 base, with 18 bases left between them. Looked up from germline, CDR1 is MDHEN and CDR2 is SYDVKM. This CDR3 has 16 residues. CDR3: CASAAGGVVSNQPQHF. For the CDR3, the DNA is TGTGCCAGCGCGGCTGGCGGGGTAGTAAGCAATCAGCCCCAGCATTTT.

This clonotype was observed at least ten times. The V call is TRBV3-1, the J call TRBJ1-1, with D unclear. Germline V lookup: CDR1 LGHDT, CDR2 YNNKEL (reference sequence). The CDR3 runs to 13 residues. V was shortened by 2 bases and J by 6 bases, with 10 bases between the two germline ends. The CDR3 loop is CASSQPLAAEAFF. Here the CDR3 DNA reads TGTGCCAGCAGCCAACCTTTGGCGGCTGAAGCTTTCTTT.

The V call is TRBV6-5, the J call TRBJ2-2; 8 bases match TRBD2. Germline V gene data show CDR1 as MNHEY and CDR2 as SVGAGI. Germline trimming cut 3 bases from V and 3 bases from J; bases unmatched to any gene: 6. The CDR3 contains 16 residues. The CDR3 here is CASSYSGIKYTGELFF. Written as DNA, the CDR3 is TGTGCCAGCAGTTATAGCGGGATTAAATACACCGGGGAGCTGTTTTTT.

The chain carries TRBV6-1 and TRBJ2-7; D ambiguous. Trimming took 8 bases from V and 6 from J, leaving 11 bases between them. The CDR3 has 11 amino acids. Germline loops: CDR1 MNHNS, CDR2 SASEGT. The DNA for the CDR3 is TGTGCCAGCGGAGTTCGTTCCGAGCAGTACTTC. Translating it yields CASGVRSEQYF.

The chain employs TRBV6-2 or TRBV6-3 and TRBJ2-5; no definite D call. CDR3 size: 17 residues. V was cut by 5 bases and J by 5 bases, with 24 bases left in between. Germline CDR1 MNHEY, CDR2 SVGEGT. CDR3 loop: CASSRLEVGWRLETQYF. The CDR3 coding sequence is TGTGCCAGCAGTCGACTCGAAGTTGGTTGGCGGTTGGAGACCCAGTACTTC.